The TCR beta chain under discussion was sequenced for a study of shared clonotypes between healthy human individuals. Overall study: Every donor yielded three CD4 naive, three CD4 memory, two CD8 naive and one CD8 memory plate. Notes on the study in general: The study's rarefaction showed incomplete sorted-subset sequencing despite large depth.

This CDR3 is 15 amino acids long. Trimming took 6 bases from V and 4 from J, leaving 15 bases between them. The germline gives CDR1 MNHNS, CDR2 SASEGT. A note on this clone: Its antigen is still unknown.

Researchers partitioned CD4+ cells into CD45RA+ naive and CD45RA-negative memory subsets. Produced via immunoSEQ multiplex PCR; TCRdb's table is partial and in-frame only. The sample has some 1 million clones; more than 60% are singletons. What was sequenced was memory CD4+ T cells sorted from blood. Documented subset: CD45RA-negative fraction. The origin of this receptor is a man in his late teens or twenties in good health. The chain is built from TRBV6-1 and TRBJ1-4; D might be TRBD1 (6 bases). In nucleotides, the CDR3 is TGTGCCAGCAGACCAGGAGGGGGGGGTAATGAAAAACTGTTTTTT. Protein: CASRPGGGGNEKLFF.